This TCR beta chain was captured in a study of cytotoxic CD8 clonotypes in ibrutinib-treated CLL. Whole-study context: Of a cohort that held some 10 relapsed/refractory and under 16 treatment-naive patients, 17 to 18 were IGHV unmutated. Study results and limitations: Sustained-remission and progressing patients were not sampled at matched times. At progression, clonality fell back toward baseline after rising at ibrutinib response.

Worth noting for this clone: What it recognizes is unknown.

Per the germline V gene, CDR1 is SEHNR and CDR2 is FQNEAQ (reference sequence). Trimming took 4 bases from V and 0 from J, leaving 13 bases between them. The CDR3 is 16 residues long. Profiled with immunoSEQ multiplex PCR; TCRdb holds only in-frame clones, not every one. The sample shows more than 200,000 clones, 79% of them seen only once. The source is a human donor with chronic lymphocytic leukemia. The rearrangement links TRBV7-9 to TRBJ2-1; D is possibly TRBD2 (6 bases). The input for sequencing was PBMCs, taken after 12 months of ibrutinib treatment. The CDR3 coding sequence is TGTGCCAGCAGCTCGGGACTCGCGAGCTCCTACAATGAGCAGTTCTTC. It encodes CASSSGLASSYNEQFF.